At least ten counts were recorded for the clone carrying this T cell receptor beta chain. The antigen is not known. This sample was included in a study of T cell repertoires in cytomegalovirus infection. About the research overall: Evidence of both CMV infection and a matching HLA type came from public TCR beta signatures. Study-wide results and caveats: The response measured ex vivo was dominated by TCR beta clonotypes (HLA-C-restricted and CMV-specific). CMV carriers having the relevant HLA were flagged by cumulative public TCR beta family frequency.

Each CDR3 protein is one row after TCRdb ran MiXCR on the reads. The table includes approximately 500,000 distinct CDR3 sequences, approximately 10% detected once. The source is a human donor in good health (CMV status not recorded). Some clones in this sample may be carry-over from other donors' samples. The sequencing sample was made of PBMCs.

DNA for the CDR3: TGTGCCAGCAGTTTATATGGCGGGAGGTCTACCTACGAGCAGTACTTC. Amino acids: CASSLYGGRSTYEQYF. The V and J genes are TRBV28 and TRBJ2-7, with TRBD2 matching over 8 bases. This CDR3 spans 16 amino acids. Germline V CDR1 and CDR2: MDHEN, SYDVKM. The V gene end was trimmed by 1 base and the J gene end by 2 bases; junction bases not matched to a gene: 7.